A selection of T cell receptor beta chains follows, all from one sample in a study of blood T cell repertoires in COVID-19. This table comes from immunoSEQ multiplex PCR, and its TCRdb copy is limited to in-frame clones, with some not included. Here the sample spans 100,000 to 150,000 clones, roughly 86% being singletons. Sequencing input: peripheral blood. Receptor source: a woman in her 70s with COVID-19, enrolled during active disease. Both conserved end residues are part of each CDR3. Each record gives: J gene, D gene, V gene, clone size, CDR3 protein, CDR3 DNA. D genes are given only for firm matches. Only part of the rows carry a size: once, few, many, or a class if the clone is expanded.

J gene: TRBJ2-5
D gene: TRBD1
V gene: TRBV7-9
clone size: .
CDR3 protein: CASSALTGWETQYF
CDR3 DNA: TGTGCCAGCAGCGCCCTGACAGGGTGGGAGACCCAGTACTTC

J gene: TRBJ2-1
D gene: TRBD2
V gene: TRBV10-3
clone size: .
CDR3 protein: CAIRSGGAESNEQFF
CDR3 DNA: TGTGCCATCAGGAGCGGGGGGGCCGAGTCCAATGAGCAGTTCTTC

J gene: TRBJ1-2
D gene: .
V gene: TRBV7-2
clone size: .
CDR3 protein: CASSFGGLGYGYTF
CDR3 DNA: TGTGCCAGCAGCTTCGGGGGGCTAGGCTATGGCTACACCTTC

J gene: TRBJ2-5
D gene: .
V gene: TRBV7-9
clone size: few
CDR3 protein: CASSLGDTKETQYF
CDR3 DNA: TGTGCCAGCAGCTTAGGGGACACCAAAGAGACCCAGTACTTC

J gene: TRBJ1-5
D gene: .
V gene: TRBV6-1
clone size: .
CDR3 protein: CASSGGGGYSNQPQHF
CDR3 DNA: TGTGCCAGCAGTGGGGGAGGGGGATATAGCAATCAGCCCCAGCATTTT

J gene: TRBJ1-1
D gene: TRBD1
V gene: TRBV12-5
clone size: .
CDR3 protein: CASGLVLTGGGTEAFF
CDR3 DNA: TGTGCTAGTGGTTTGGTACTAACAGGGGGTGGGACTGAAGCTTTCTTT

J gene: TRBJ1-4
D gene: .
V gene: TRBV6-5
clone size: .
CDR3 protein: CASSPGGAESEKLFF
CDR3 DNA: TGTGCCAGCAGTCCCGGGGGGGCTGAGAGTGAAAAACTGTTTTTT

J gene: TRBJ2-4
D gene: TRBD2
V gene: TRBV2
clone size: .
CDR3 protein: CASSVGSGGSEDKNIQYF
CDR3 DNA: TGTGCCAGCAGTGTTGGTAGCGGGGGGAGTGAGGACAAAAACATTCAGTACTTC

J gene: TRBJ1-1
D gene: .
V gene: TRBV5-1
clone size: .
CDR3 protein: CASAQRVGTEAFF
CDR3 DNA: TGCGCCAGCGCGCAGCGGGTCGGGACTGAAGCTTTCTTT

J gene: TRBJ2-1
D gene: .
V gene: TRBV5-1
clone size: .
CDR3 protein: CASSEGLMIDEQFF
CDR3 DNA: TGCGCCAGCAGCGAGGGATTGATGATTGATGAGCAGTTCTTC

J gene: TRBJ2-5
D gene: .
V gene: TRBV13
clone size: .
CDR3 protein: CASSLDGGANQETQYF
CDR3 DNA: TGTGCCAGCAGCTTAGATGGGGGGGCGAATCAAGAGACCCAGTACTTC

J gene: TRBJ1-2
D gene: .
V gene: TRBV6-1
clone size: .
CDR3 protein: CASSEALGLDYGYTF
CDR3 DNA: TGTGCCAGCAGTGAAGCTCTGGGGCTGGACTATGGCTACACCTTC

J gene: TRBJ1-5
D gene: TRBD1
V gene: TRBV6-5
clone size: .
CDR3 protein: CASSLQGVNQPQHF
CDR3 DNA: TGTGCCAGCAGTTTACAGGGGGTCAATCAGCCCCAGCATTTT

J gene: TRBJ2-6
D gene: TRBD1
V gene: TRBV18
clone size: .
CDR3 protein: CASSPGQGRAGANVLTF
CDR3 DNA: TGTGCCAGCTCACCAGGACAGGGACGGGCTGGGGCCAACGTCCTGACTTTC

J gene: TRBJ2-5
D gene: TRBD2
V gene: TRBV30
clone size: .
CDR3 protein: CAWSAGTSGGLQETQYF
CDR3 DNA: TGTGCCTGGAGTGCGGGGACTAGCGGGGGCCTCCAAGAGACCCAGTACTTC

J gene: TRBJ2-3
D gene: .
V gene: TRBV9
clone size: .
CDR3 protein: CASSVGILTDTQYF
CDR3 DNA: TGTGCCAGCAGCGTAGGAATACTCACAGATACGCAGTATTTT

J gene: TRBJ1-3
D gene: TRBD1
V gene: TRBV5-1
clone size: .
CDR3 protein: CASSLEGAQAGNTIYF
CDR3 DNA: TGCGCCAGCAGCTTGGAGGGGGCGCAGGCTGGAAACACCATATATTTT

J gene: TRBJ2-7
D gene: .
V gene: TRBV5-1
clone size: .
CDR3 protein: CASSLSSSYEQYF
CDR3 DNA: TGCGCCAGCAGCCTCTCGAGCTCCTACGAGCAGTACTTC

J gene: TRBJ1-3
D gene: .
V gene: TRBV20-1
clone size: .
CDR3 protein: CSASLRAEGDTIYF
CDR3 DNA: TGCAGTGCTAGTTTGAGGGCCGAGGGAGACACCATATATTTT

J gene: TRBJ1-5
D gene: .
V gene: TRBV28
clone size: .
CDR3 protein: CASSLEGRRQPQHF
CDR3 DNA: TGTGCCAGCAGTTTGGAGGGGAGGAGGCAGCCCCAGCATTTT

J gene: TRBJ1-5
D gene: .
V gene: TRBV6-1
clone size: once
CDR3 protein: CASSEMGLGNQPQHF
CDR3 DNA: TGTGCCAGCAGTGAGATGGGGCTTGGCAATCAGCCCCAGCATTTT

J gene: TRBJ2-5
D gene: .
V gene: TRBV7-2
clone size: .
CDR3 protein: CASSLVARGGETQYF
CDR3 DNA: TGTGCCAGCAGCTTAGTGGCCAGAGGCGGTGAGACCCAGTACTTC

J gene: TRBJ2-7
D gene: TRBD1
V gene: TRBV2
clone size: .
CDR3 protein: CATGQGRGYEQYF
CDR3 DNA: TGTGCCACAGGACAGGGAAGGGGTTACGAGCAGTACTTC

J gene: TRBJ1-6
D gene: .
V gene: TRBV5-1
clone size: few
CDR3 protein: CASSLASAMEGSPLHF
CDR3 DNA: TGCGCCAGCAGCTTGGCTTCAGCCATGGAGGGTTCACCCCTCCACTTT

J gene: TRBJ1-1
D gene: TRBD1
V gene: TRBV14
clone size: .
CDR3 protein: CARTTPGQGGMNTEAFF
CDR3 DNA: TGTGCCAGGACGACCCCGGGACAGGGGGGGATGAACACTGAAGCTTTCTTT

J gene: TRBJ1-1
D gene: .
V gene: TRBV6-5
clone size: .
CDR3 protein: CASSQRLGQYFEAFF
CDR3 DNA: TGTGCCAGCAGTCAAAGATTAGGACAGTATTTTGAAGCTTTCTTT

J gene: TRBJ1-4
D gene: TRBD1
V gene: TRBV5-4
clone size: once
CDR3 protein: CASSLDRGQREKLFF
CDR3 DNA: TGTGCCAGCAGCTTGGACAGGGGGCAAAGAGAAAAACTGTTTTTT

J gene: TRBJ1-3
D gene: TRBD1
V gene: TRBV10-3
clone size: once
CDR3 protein: CAISERQGAGNTIYF
CDR3 DNA: TGTGCCATCAGTGAGCGACAGGGGGCTGGAAACACCATATATTTT

J gene: TRBJ2-7
D gene: TRBD2
V gene: TRBV2
clone size: .
CDR3 protein: CASRTSVNYEQYF
CDR3 DNA: TGTGCCAGTCGGACTAGCGTAAACTACGAGCAGTACTTC

J gene: TRBJ1-3
D gene: .
V gene: TRBV7-7
clone size: .
CDR3 protein: CASSPGTGSGNTIYF
CDR3 DNA: TGTGCCAGCAGCCCCGGTACAGGGTCTGGAAACACCATATATTTT

J gene: TRBJ2-1
D gene: TRBD2
V gene: TRBV7-2
clone size: .
CDR3 protein: CASSPGGQEQFF
CDR3 DNA: TGTGCCAGCAGCCCGGGGGGGCAAGAGCAGTTCTTC

J gene: TRBJ2-7
D gene: .
V gene: TRBV10-3
clone size: .
CDR3 protein: CAISESGGQAYEQYF
CDR3 DNA: TGTGCCATCAGTGAGTCGGGGGGGCAAGCCTACGAGCAGTACTTC

J gene: TRBJ2-1
D gene: .
V gene: TRBV10-1
clone size: .
CDR3 protein: CASSGSGYNEQFF
CDR3 DNA: TGCGCCAGCAGTGGATCAGGTTACAATGAGCAGTTCTTC

J gene: TRBJ2-5
D gene: .
V gene: TRBV7-2
clone size: .
CDR3 protein: CASSLGGQTVGETQYF
CDR3 DNA: TGTGCCAGCAGCTTAGGTGGCCAAACGGTCGGGGAGACCCAGTACTTC

J gene: TRBJ2-5
D gene: .
V gene: TRBV28
clone size: .
CDR3 protein: CASSSSQGRIETQYF
CDR3 DNA: TGTGCCAGCAGTTCTTCCCAGGGTAGGATTGAGACCCAGTACTTC

J gene: TRBJ1-3
D gene: .
V gene: TRBV7-9
clone size: once
CDR3 protein: CASSFAQGTGNTIYF
CDR3 DNA: TGTGCCAGCAGCTTTGCACAGGGCACTGGAAACACCATATATTTT

J gene: TRBJ2-1
D gene: .
V gene: TRBV9
clone size: .
CDR3 protein: CASSAQTGRNEQFF
CDR3 DNA: TGTGCCAGCAGCGCACAGACAGGGAGGAATGAGCAGTTCTTC

J gene: TRBJ2-3
D gene: .
V gene: TRBV7-2
clone size: few
CDR3 protein: CASSYRGGSGTDTQYF
CDR3 DNA: TGTGCCAGCAGTTACAGGGGGGGGTCCGGCACAGATACGCAGTATTTT

J gene: TRBJ2-7
D gene: .
V gene: TRBV24-1
clone size: .
CDR3 protein: CATSDLTGDYEQYF
CDR3 DNA: TGTGCCACCAGTGACCTGACAGGCGATTACGAGCAGTACTTC

J gene: TRBJ2-1
D gene: TRBD2
V gene: TRBV10-3
clone size: .
CDR3 protein: CAISDRSGASYNEQFF
CDR3 DNA: TGTGCCATCAGTGATCGGAGCGGGGCTTCCTACAATGAGCAGTTCTTC

J gene: TRBJ1-2
D gene: TRBD1
V gene: TRBV5-1
clone size: .
CDR3 protein: CASSPGTDGYTF
CDR3 DNA: TGCGCCAGCAGCCCAGGGACAGATGGCTACACCTTC

J gene: TRBJ2-3
D gene: .
V gene: TRBV28
clone size: .
CDR3 protein: CASSPRGGGTDTQYF
CDR3 DNA: TGTGCCAGCAGTCCGAGGGGAGGAGGCACAGATACGCAGTATTTT

J gene: TRBJ1-3
D gene: .
V gene: TRBV2
clone size: once
CDR3 protein: CASSATPQTLSGNTIYF
CDR3 DNA: TGTGCCAGCAGCGCCACACCTCAAACCCTGTCTGGAAACACCATATATTTT

J gene: TRBJ1-2
D gene: .
V gene: TRBV28
clone size: .
CDR3 protein: CASSLQEGVYGYTF
CDR3 DNA: TGTGCCAGCAGTTTACAAGAGGGGGTCTATGGCTACACCTTC

J gene: TRBJ2-7
D gene: .
V gene: TRBV9
clone size: large
CDR3 protein: CASSVAGKVNEQYF
CDR3 DNA: TGTGCCAGCAGCGTAGCAGGGAAGGTAAACGAGCAGTACTTC

J gene: TRBJ1-5
D gene: TRBD1
V gene: TRBV27
clone size: .
CDR3 protein: CASSLYRDSSNQPQHF
CDR3 DNA: TGTGCCAGCAGTTTATATCGGGACAGTAGCAATCAGCCCCAGCATTTT

J gene: TRBJ2-2
D gene: .
V gene: TRBV7-3
clone size: .
CDR3 protein: CASSLYGTGELFF
CDR3 DNA: TGTGCCAGCAGCTTATACGGGACCGGGGAGCTGTTTTTT

J gene: TRBJ1-6
D gene: .
V gene: TRBV28
clone size: .
CDR3 protein: CASSLTGIHNSPLHF
CDR3 DNA: TGTGCCAGCAGTCTTACAGGGATTCATAATTCACCCCTCCACTTT

J gene: TRBJ1-1
D gene: .
V gene: TRBV6-1
clone size: .
CDR3 protein: CASSEALRVRLLNTEAFF
CDR3 DNA: TGTGCCAGCAGTGAAGCGCTTCGAGTGAGGTTATTGAACACTGAAGCTTTCTTT

J gene: TRBJ2-1
D gene: .
V gene: TRBV2
clone size: .
CDR3 protein: CASSTGSYNEQFF
CDR3 DNA: TGTGCCAGCAGTACCGGGAGCTACAATGAGCAGTTCTTC

J gene: TRBJ1-4
D gene: .
V gene: TRBV7-9
clone size: .
CDR3 protein: CASSPPPGEKLFF
CDR3 DNA: TGTGCCAGCAGCCCCCCCCCGGGTGAAAAACTGTTTTTT

J gene: TRBJ1-1
D gene: TRBD1
V gene: TRBV4-2
clone size: .
CDR3 protein: CASSQTGELRTEAFF
CDR3 DNA: TGTGCCAGCAGCCAGACAGGGGAATTGAGGACTGAAGCTTTCTTT

J gene: TRBJ2-7
D gene: .
V gene: TRBV19
clone size: .
CDR3 protein: CASSSLRGWEQYF
CDR3 DNA: TGTGCCAGTAGTAGCCTCCGGGGTTGGGAGCAGTACTTC